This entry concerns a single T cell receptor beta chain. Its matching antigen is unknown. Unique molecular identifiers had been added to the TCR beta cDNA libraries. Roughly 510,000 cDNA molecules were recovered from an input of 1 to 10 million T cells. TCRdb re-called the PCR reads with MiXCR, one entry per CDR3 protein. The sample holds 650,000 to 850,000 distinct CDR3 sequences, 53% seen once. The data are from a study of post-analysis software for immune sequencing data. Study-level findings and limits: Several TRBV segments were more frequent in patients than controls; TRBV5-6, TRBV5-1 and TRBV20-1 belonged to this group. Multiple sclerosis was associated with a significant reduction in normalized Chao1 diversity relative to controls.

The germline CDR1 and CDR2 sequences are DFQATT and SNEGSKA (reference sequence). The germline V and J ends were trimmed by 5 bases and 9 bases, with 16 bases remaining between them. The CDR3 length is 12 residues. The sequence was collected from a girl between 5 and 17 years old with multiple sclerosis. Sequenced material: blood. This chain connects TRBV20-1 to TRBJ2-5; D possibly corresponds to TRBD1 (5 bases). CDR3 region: CSAPKTEGAQYF. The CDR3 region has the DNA TGCAGTGCTCCCAAGACAGAAGGGGCCCAGTACTTC.